Presented here are 25 T cell receptor beta chains from one specimen sequenced in a study of blood T cell repertoires in COVID-19 (TCRdb year 2020). Preparation of the library involved the immunoSEQ multiplex PCR assay. Entries here come from immuneACCESS through TCRdb and include only in-frame sequences with V and J called. Some clones fail to appear in such tables; in the studies checked, an unresolved V gene covers under half of the shortfall, and the cause of the remainder is unknown. For this sample there are roughly 180,000 clones; 80% to 90% appear just once. Over 9.5% of the sample belongs to the ten largest clones. Source material: PBMCs or T cells enriched from blood (not recorded which). All receptors come from a man aged 40-55 years who had recovered from COVID-19.

CDR3: CASSVQSGTYEQYF. The CDR3 DNA is TGTGCCAGCAGCGTACAATCAGGGACCTACGAGCAGTACTTC. V usage is TRBV9 and J usage is TRBJ2-7, with D possibly being TRBD1 (5 bases). V lost 1 base to trimming and J lost 2 bases, with 10 bases between them. The CDR3 has 14 residues. Per germline, CDR1 SGDLS and CDR2 YYNGEE.

The chain links TRBV5-1 to TRBJ2-5, with D unclear. Germline-derived CDR1 and CDR2 are SGHRS and YFSETQ. V dropped 3 bases and J dropped 2 bases, with 5 bases sitting between them. This CDR3 comprises 12 residues. The CDR3 nucleotides are TGCGCCAGCAGCTCACAGCAAGAGACCCAGTACTTC. Amino acid sequence: CASSSQQETQYF.

This chain joins TRBV7-3 and TRBJ2-2; the match to TRBD2 covers 16 bases. The trim removed 1 base at V and 3 bases at J, leaving 11 bases unmatched. This CDR3 spans 21 amino acids. In germline, CDR1 is SGHTA, CDR2 FQGTGA. The CDR3 is CASSLKWKGLAGGKDTGELFF. Here the CDR3 DNA reads TGTGCCAGCAGCTTAAAATGGAAGGGACTAGCGGGAGGGAAGGACACCGGGGAGCTGTTTTTT.

The chain carries TRBV28 and TRBJ1-5; D is unresolved. Germline V gene sequence: CDR1 MDHEN, CDR2 SYDVKM. This CDR3 region has 15 residues. Between the trimmed V and J ends, which lost 6 bases and 1 base, there was a span of 13 bases. In nucleotides, the CDR3 is TGTGCCAGCAGAGAGGCCTCTTCAAGCAATCAGCCCCAGCATTTT. It specifies CASREASSSNQPQHF.

This sequence joins TRBV18 and TRBJ1-5; D possibly corresponds to TRBD1 (5 bases). The germline gives CDR1 KGHSH, CDR2 LQKENI. This CDR3 has 16 residues. V was trimmed by 1 base and J by 0 bases, leaving 10 bases between them. Here the CDR3 reads CASSPQGILSNQPQHF. CDR3 in DNA: TGTGCCAGCTCACCACAGGGGATACTTAGCAATCAGCCCCAGCATTTT.

V is TRBV9 and J is TRBJ2-1, with D perhaps matching TRBD1 (6 bases). Trimming took off 0 bases at V and 0 bases at J, with 7 bases between the two ends. Germline CDR1 is SGDLS and CDR2 is YYNGEE. The length of the CDR3 is 15 residues. CDR3 sequence: CASSVGGGSYNEQFF. The CDR3 region has the DNA TGTGCCAGCAGCGTAGGAGGGGGCTCCTACAATGAGCAGTTCTTC.

This clone has just a few counts. The rearrangement joins TRBV9 to TRBJ2-4; 7 bases fit TRBD1. V gave up 4 bases and J gave up 4 bases; unmatched junction bases: 8. CDR1 and CDR2 from the germline V gene are SGDLS and YYNGEE. The CDR3 consists of 15 residues. As DNA, the CDR3 is TGTGCCAGCAGCCTAGAGACAGGGATGAAAAACATTCAGTACTTC. This codes for CASSLETGMKNIQYF. The entire variable domain, with the rest obtained from reference TRBV9 and TRBJ2-4, is as follows: DSGVTQTPKHLITATGQRVTLRCSPRSGDLSVYWYQQSLDQGLQFLIQYYNGEERAKGNILERFSAQQFPDLHSELNLSSLELGDSALYFCASSLETGMKNIQYFGAGTRLSVL.

The rearrangement uses TRBV7-9 and TRBJ1-1, with a possible D match to TRBD1 (5 bases). The CDR3 totals 17 residues. V lost 4 bases to trimming and J lost 8 bases, with 26 bases between them. Germline CDR1 and CDR2: SEHNR and FQNEAQ (reference sequence). CDR3 in DNA: TGTGCCAGCAGCTACTCCGCACCGGGACGGGGGGTAGTAGAAGCTTTCTTT. Translating it yields CASSYSAPGRGVVEAFF.

The chain carries TRBV10-3 and TRBJ2-1, with unresolved D. The CDR3 runs to 13 residues. Germline V gene sequence: CDR1 ENHRY, CDR2 SYGVKD. V gave up 2 bases and J gave up 9 bases, with 11 bases separating them. The CDR3 DNA reads TGTGCCATCAGTGAGCTGCAGGTAGGTGAGCAGTTCTTC. This sequence encodes CAISELQVGEQFF.

The chain uses TRBV28 and TRBJ2-3; 8 bases agree with TRBD2. V lost 4 bases and J lost 3; bases outside the gene matches: 12. Germline assignment: CDR1 MDHEN and CDR2 SYDVKM. There are 17 residues in the CDR3. The CDR3 coding sequence is TGTGCCAGCAGTTCCCCTGCGACTAGCGAGATAACAGATACGCAGTATTTT. This sequence encodes CASSSPATSEITDTQYF.

Turning to this clone: Sequence at one end of the junction differs from germline and may be a read error. V usage is TRBV2 and J usage is TRBJ2-1; 7 bases line up with TRBD1. The CDR3 runs 13 residues. Germline V gene lookup returns CDR1 SNHLY and CDR2 FYNNEI. The CDR3 DNA sequence: TGTGCCAGCAGTGAAGCTGTGGGGACAGCTCCTCTCTTC. Its translation is CASSEAVGTAPLF. The full variable domain, completed using reference TRBV2 and TRBJ2-1, is EPEVTQTPSHQVTQMGQEVILRCVPISNHLYFYWYRQILGQKVEFLVSFYNNEISEKSEIFDDQFSVERPDGSNFTLKIRSTKLEDSAMYFCASSEAVGTAPLFGPGTRLTVL.

This rearrangement joins TRBV7-3 to TRBJ2-1, with D possibly matching TRBD2 (6 bases). V shed 5 bases and J shed 3 bases, with 11 bases lying between them. CDR1 and CDR2 from the germline V gene are SGHTA and FQGTGA. CDR3 length equals 14 residues. The CDR3 here is CASSPRLDYNEQFF. CDR3 nucleotides: TGTGCCAGCAGCCCGCGACTAGACTACAATGAGCAGTTCTTC.

This clone was counted once. The chain links TRBV5-4 to TRBJ2-7, with 9 bases matching TRBD2. Trimming at V came to 0 bases and at J to 5 bases, leaving 9 bases not matched to a gene. The CDR3 contains 16 residues. Germline CDR1 is SGHNT and CDR2 is YYREEE (reference sequence). The chain's CDR3 is CASSLVPSGVGDEQYF. CDR3 coding DNA: TGTGCCAGCAGCTTGGTCCCTAGCGGGGTGGGGGACGAGCAGTACTTC.

The chain combines TRBV11-1 with TRBJ2-1; 7 nucleotides line up with TRBD2. Germline CDR1 is SGHAT and CDR2 is FQDESV (reference sequence). Unmatched junction bases numbered 5, after V lost 6 bases and J lost 0 bases. The CDR3 extends over 15 amino acids. The CDR3 reads CASRSGGSSYNEQFF. The CDR3 DNA reads TGTGCCAGCAGATCGGGGGGAAGCTCCTACAATGAGCAGTTCTTC. Complete variable domain (other parts from reference TRBV11-1 and TRBJ2-1): EAEVAQSPRYKITEKSQAVAFWCDPISGHATLYWYRQILGQGPELLVQFQDESVVDDSQLPKDRFSAERLKGVDSTLKIQPAELGDSAMYLCASRSGGSSYNEQFFGPGTRLTVL.

The chain recombines TRBV6-5 with TRBJ1-2; maybe TRBD1 (6 bases). Deletions cut 5 bases from V and 4 bases from J, with 14 bases between. Germline CDR1 MNHEY, CDR2 SVGAGI. This CDR3 region has 14 residues. This CDR3 reads CASSTPGQLYGYTF. The CDR3 region has the DNA TGTGCCAGCAGTACCCCGGGACAACTCTATGGCTACACCTTC.

V gene TRBV27 combines with J gene TRBJ1-4; 11 positions match TRBD1. CDR1 and CDR2 (germline): MNHEY, SMNVEV (reference sequence). The CDR3 is 13 amino acids. Germline trimming cut 10 bases from V and 6 bases from J; bases unmatched to any gene: 4. Here the CDR3 DNA reads TGTGCCACCGGGACAGGGGGACATGAAAAACTGTTTTTT. Residues: CATGTGGHEKLFF.

This clone has more than one count but fewer than ten. This rearrangement joins TRBV5-6 to TRBJ1-1; TRBD1 matches 11 bases. Germline V CDR1 and CDR2: SGHDT, YYEEEE. V lost 1 base and J lost 5; bases outside the gene matches: 4. This CDR3 has 15 residues. The CDR3, as DNA: TGTGCCAGCAGCTTGTCGGACAGGGGGCGAACTGAAGCTTTCTTT. This sequence encodes CASSLSDRGRTEAFF.

This chain uses TRBV3-1 (or the pseudogene TRBV3-2) with TRBJ2-2; D uncertain. V was shortened by 1 base and J by 2 bases, with 8 bases between the two germline ends. There are 15 residues in the CDR3. CDR1 and CDR2 from the germline V gene are LGHDT and YNNKEL (reference sequence). For the CDR3, the DNA is TGTGCCAGCAGCCAAGCTGCGGTTAACACCGGGGAGCTGTTTTTT. It is translated as CASSQAAVNTGELFF.

The chain has TRBV2 and TRBJ1-1; 7 bases fit TRBD1. This CDR3 contains 16 residues. The V gene's germline CDR1 is SNHLY and CDR2 FYNNEI. V was clipped by 7 bases and J by 4 bases; unmatched bases: 15. The CDR3 sequence is CASTSPGQPRGTEAFF. For the CDR3, the DNA is TGTGCCAGCACGAGTCCGGGACAGCCCCGAGGCACTGAAGCTTTCTTT.

The genes are TRBV27 and TRBJ2-1, with D possibly matching TRBD2 (6 bases). V was pared by 6 bases and J by 0 bases, with 9 bases between. The CDR3 is 14 amino acids. Germline assignment: CDR1 MNHEY and CDR2 SMNVEV (reference sequence). Written as DNA, the CDR3 is TGTGCCAGCAGAGGGGACTTCTCCTACAATGAGCAGTTCTTC. Its protein product is CASRGDFSYNEQFF.

The rearrangement uses TRBV15 and TRBJ2-1; 7 nucleotides line up with TRBD1. V lost 2 bases to trimming and J lost 6 bases; unmatched junction nucleotides: 13. The germline CDR1 and CDR2 sequences are LNHNV and YYDKDF (reference sequence). The CDR3 loop spans 17 amino acids. Written as DNA, the CDR3 is TGTGCCACCAGCAGATTCTACGTCGGGACAGTCCCCAATGAGCAGTTCTTC. As protein: CATSRFYVGTVPNEQFF.

For this clone: Other nucleotide sequences in the sample specify the same CDR3. The chain couples TRBV7-9 to TRBJ1-4; a possible D gene is TRBD1 (6 bases). This CDR3 contains 15 residues. Trimming stripped 5 bases from V and 0 bases from J, with 10 bases between. Per germline, CDR1 SEHNR and CDR2 FQNEAQ (reference sequence). The CDR3 loop is CASSLQGATNEKLFF. The CDR3 coding sequence is TGTGCCAGCAGCCTACAGGGCGCAACTAATGAAAAACTGTTTTTT.

V usage is TRBV5-1 and J usage is TRBJ2-2; D may be TRBD1 (6 bases). Trimming left V 0 bases short and J 3 bases short, with 12 bases between. The length of the CDR3 is 16 residues. Germline V gene sequence: CDR1 SGHRS, CDR2 YFSETQ. The CDR3 loop is CASSLGQVTYTGELFF. CDR3 in DNA: TGCGCCAGCAGCTTGGGACAGGTGACCTACACCGGGGAGCTGTTTTTT.

V is TRBV5-4 and J is TRBJ2-7; D remains unclear. The CDR3 is 15 amino acids. Germline lookup yields CDR1 SGHNT and CDR2 YYREEE (reference sequence). The ends were cut back, 4 bases at V and 0 bases at J, with 14 bases in the middle. The CDR3 DNA reads as TGTGCCAGCAGCCCAGAGACGGGTAACTCCTACGAGCAGTACTTC. It encodes CASSPETGNSYEQYF.

The gene calls are TRBV29-1 and TRBJ2-3; 8 nucleotides match TRBD1. CDR1 is SQVTM, CDR2 ANQGSEA, per germline. V dropped 7 bases and J dropped 1; count of bases not matched to a gene: 7. The CDR3 is made up of 14 amino acids. CDR3 DNA sequence: TGCAGCGGTGAGGGGGGACAGGGCACAGATACGCAGTATTTT. It specifies CSGEGGQGTDTQYF.